The entry that follows covers one T cell receptor (beta chain) sequence. The CDR3 is 18 residues long. The data derive from a study of blood T cell repertoires in COVID-19. Sequenced by immunoSEQ multiplex PCR; TCRdb stores in-frame clones only, minus some. The sample records roughly 250,000 clones, roughly 90% being singletons. This receptor was identified in a young man with acute or convalescent COVID-19. Sample: peripheral blood. This rearrangement joins TRBV21-1 to TRBJ1-5; the DNA was not used to check the table's D call, TRBD1. TRBV21-1 is a documented pseudogene. This chain's CDR3 is CASSREKEGGQGDQPQHF. The CDR3 DNA follows: TGTGCCAGCAGCAGAGAAAAGGAGGGGGGACAGGGGGATCAGCCCCAGCATTTT.